One and the same sample provided the 6 T cell receptor beta chains below, sequenced in a study of glioma-infiltrating T cells. The iRepertoire nested amplicon-rescue multiplex PCR amplified TCR alpha and beta CDR3s from RNA. Via MiXCR, TCRdb re-called the multiplex PCR reads, giving one row per CDR3 protein. The table includes about 380,000 distinct CDR3 sequences, 41% detected once. The sequenced material came from glioma tissue, nonneoplastic brain tissue, or PBMCs (not recorded which). All receptors come from a human donor with low-grade glioma or glioblastoma, undergoing nonglioma brain surgery, or in good health (not recorded which).

This clonotype was seen more than once but under ten times. The V gene is TRBV4-2, the J gene TRBJ2-7; 7 positions agree with TRBD2. J gave up 2 bases and V 6 bases, and 10 bases lay outside the gene matches. Germline-derived CDR1 and CDR2 are LGHNA and YNFKEQ. The CDR3 covers 15 residues. The CDR3 protein is CASRPGLVSTYEQYF. The DNA for the CDR3 is TGTGCCAGCAGACCTGGACTAGTCTCGACCTACGAGCAGTACTTC.

This rearrangement joins TRBV10-3 to TRBJ2-5; 7 bases are shared with TRBD2. Per germline, CDR1 ENHRY and CDR2 SYGVKD. With 4 bases clipped from V and 5 bases from J, the junction kept 7 bases outside the gene matches. The CDR3 length is 14 residues. CDR3 sequence (DNA): TGTGCCATCAGTGGGGGTCGGGGAGGGGAGACCCAGTACTTC. Protein sequence: CAISGGRGGETQYF.

This clonotype was counted a few times. The chain employs TRBV19 and TRBJ2-1, with 7 nucleotides matching TRBD2. The CDR3 loop spans 15 amino acids. The V gene's germline CDR1 is LNHDA and CDR2 SQIVND (reference sequence). The V segment lost 5 bases and the J segment 0 bases; nucleotides outside the gene matches: 4. The CDR3 nucleotides read TGTGCCAGTAGTGACCCTAGCGGCTCCTACAATGAGCAGTTCTTC. This encodes CASSDPSGSYNEQFF.

The V call is TRBV20-1, the J call TRBJ2-2; D is undetermined. There are 13 residues in the CDR3. CDR1 is DFQATT and CDR2 is SNEGSKA in the germline V gene (reference sequence). The V and J ends lost 6 bases and 1 base respectively, with 9 bases between them. The CDR3 loop reads CSAYGQNTGELFF. CDR3 in DNA: TGCAGTGCCTATGGTCAGAACACCGGGGAGCTGTTTTTT.

The CDR3 DNA reads TGTGCCACCAGCAGAGGTAGGGGTATCACAGATACGCAGTATTTT. Its protein product is CATSRGRGITDTQYF. V is TRBV15 and J is TRBJ2-3; D perhaps matches TRBD1 (5 bases). The CDR3 totals 15 residues. CDR1 and CDR2 from the germline V gene are LNHNV and YYDKDF (reference sequence). Trimming removed 1 base at V and 2 bases at J, with 10 bases between.

The chain joins TRBV28 to TRBJ1-1; 9 bases are shared with TRBD1. Germline values: CDR1 MDHEN, CDR2 SYDVKM. This CDR3 spans 17 amino acids. The V gene end was trimmed by 1 base and the J gene end by 4 bases; junction bases not matched to a gene: 10. Here the CDR3 DNA reads TGTGCCAGCAGTTTATCCCGGGTGTGGACAGGGGCCACTGAAGCTTTCTTT. Its translation is CASSLSRVWTGATEAFF.